This record looks at one TCR beta chain sequence and its context. TCRdb's table, derived via immunoSEQ multiplex PCR, lists solely in-frame clones and lacks some. Of 300,000 to 350,000 clones listed, around nine tenths were seen once; the top ten hold 3.9%. The record originates from a study of blood T cell repertoires in COVID-19. On the study more broadly: The United States, Italy and Spain provided the acute and convalescent COVID-19 samples.

V was trimmed by 3 bases and J by 5 bases, leaving 16 bases between them. Germline CDR1 is SGHTA and CDR2 is FQGNSA. The CDR3 contains 15 residues. Sequencing was done on a sample of peripheral blood. The chain combines TRBV7-2 with TRBJ2-5; TRBD2 is a possible D gene (7 bases). This TCR derives from a woman aged 55-70 years with COVID-19, enrolled during active disease. This CDR3 is CASSLRGGAFETQYF. CDR3 in DNA: TGTGCCAGCAGCTTGAGGGGGGGGGCCTTCGAGACCCAGTACTTC.